This T cell receptor (beta chain) is drawn from a study of tumor-infiltrating lymphocytes in primary liver carcinoma. Study background: Subjects consisted of male and female patients aged 30 to 69 years.

This CDR3 has 16 residues. Looked up from germline, CDR1 is SGHAT and CDR2 is FQNNGV. For this clonotype: One junction end does not reproduce the germline sequence, and a read error may be involved.

Unsorted bulk tissue, about 18-31 mg of it, served as the source for co-extraction of RNA and DNA. Patients were chronically HBV-infected and treatment-naive. Five separate regions were sampled from each tumor. Histology found more than 85% viable tumor cells per sample. Total RNA amounting to 450 to 500 ng was the source from which TCR beta cDNA was made with a constant-region primer. Three nested multiplex PCR rounds, a slightly modified ARM-PCR, produced the libraries for TCR beta. With TRBV1-TRBV30 forward primers and a C-beta reverse primer, the first two PCR rounds were run for nine to eleven cycles each. One entry per CDR3 protein results from TCRdb running MiXCR on the multiplex PCR reads. Here the sample spans approximately 60,000 distinct CDR3 sequences, around 64% being singletons.

The genes are TRBV11-2 and TRBJ2-5; a possible D gene is TRBD1 (5 bases). The origin of this receptor is a man aged 40-49 years with primary liver carcinoma and hepatitis B virus infection. The specimen was liver tumor tissue from sampling region 2. Documented subset: tumor region T2, inferior pole. The CDR3 coding sequence is TGTACCAGCAGCCAAACTCCTGGCAGGGATAAAGAGACCCAGTACTTC. This encodes CTSSQTPGRDKETQYF.